The text below deals with one T cell receptor beta chain. CD8+ and CD4+ T cells were negatively isolated; TEMRA cells were FACS-enriched. The sample belongs to a study of CD8 T cells in Susac syndrome. RNA, at about 0.5 to 1 ug, was reverse transcribed with random hexamers. TCRdb redid the calling of the immunoSEQ multiplex PCR reads with MiXCR, one entry per CDR3 protein. Of approximately 76,000 distinct CDR3 sequences detected, less than 95% appear once; the ten largest clones hold about 0.4%. Germline trimming cut 0 bases from V and 1 base from J; bases unmatched to any gene: 2. The CDR3 sequence is 16 residues long. CDR1 is MGHRA and CDR2 is YSYEKL in the germline V gene.

The clonotype comes from a human donor with multiple sclerosis. This chain uses TRBV4-1 with TRBJ1-5; 8 nucleotides align to TRBD1. The sequencing input was CD8+ T cells from PBMCs. DNA of the CDR3: TGCGCCAGCAGCCAAGACAGGGGGCCGAGCAATCAGCCCCAGCATTTT. This encodes CASSQDRGPSNQPQHF.